Below are 13 T cell receptor beta chains sequenced from a single sample in a study of T cell responses to AZD1222 COVID-19 vaccine. The assay was immunoSEQ multiplex PCR, and TCRdb's table has in-frame clones only and misses some. The repertoire holds roughly 200,000 clones, around nine tenths seen once, with approximately 8% in the top ten. The sample here was peripheral blood, taken on day 0 of AZD1222 vaccination. The receptor set was obtained from an adult in good health.

The rearrangement uses TRBV5-4 and TRBJ1-4; 7 bases fit TRBD1. The CDR3 has 17 amino acids. Trimming cost V 2 bases and J 6 bases; bases outside gene matches: 13. CDR1 is SGHNT and CDR2 is YYREEE in the germline V gene (reference sequence). The CDR3 reads CASSFKGSSGGDEKLFF. CDR3 nucleotide sequence: TGTGCCAGCAGCTTCAAGGGGAGTTCAGGGGGGGATGAAAAACTGTTTTTT.

This clone was seen only a few times. The rearrangement links TRBV10-2 to TRBJ1-2; D is perhaps TRBD1 (6 bases). Deletions cut 10 bases from V and 4 bases from J, with 13 bases between. CDR3 length equals 12 residues. Germline V gene lookup returns CDR1 WSHSY and CDR2 SAAADI. In DNA, the CDR3 is TGCGCCACCGCGAAGGACAGCTATGGCTACACCTTC. Protein product: CATAKDSYGYTF.

The chain links TRBV5-1 to TRBJ2-7; D is ambiguous. CDR1 and CDR2 from the germline V gene are SGHRS and YFSETQ. V dropped 4 bases and J dropped 0 bases, with 11 bases sitting between them. This CDR3 contains 14 residues. CDR3: CASSKKRSSYEQYF. The CDR3 coding sequence is TGCGCCAGCAGCAAGAAAAGGAGCTCCTACGAGCAGTACTTC.

The rearrangement joins TRBV5-1 to TRBJ2-7; D possibly corresponds to TRBD1 (6 bases). Germline loops: CDR1 SGHRS, CDR2 YFSETQ. The CDR3 runs to 14 residues. V lost 0 bases and J lost 2, with 9 bases in between. The CDR3 region has the DNA TGCGCCAGCAGCTTGGCAGGGGAAGCCTACGAGCAGTACTTC. Protein product: CASSLAGEAYEQYF.

This chain uses TRBV30 with TRBJ1-2, with D uncertain. The germline V gene has CDR1 GTSNPN and CDR2 SVGIG (reference sequence). The CDR3 has 13 amino acids. V was trimmed by 3 bases and J by 0 bases, leaving 8 bases between them. For the CDR3, the DNA is TGTGCCTGGAGCCCGAGGGCTAACTATGGCTACACCTTC. Translation: CAWSPRANYGYTF.

The J gene is TRBJ2-1, the V gene TRBV6-5; D ambiguous. The CDR3 is made up of 13 amino acids. Per the germline V gene, CDR1 is MNHEY and CDR2 is SVGAGI. Trimming took 7 bases from V and 0 from J, leaving 7 bases between them. The CDR3 protein is CASIVTSYNEQFF. CDR3 DNA: TGTGCCAGCATAGTGACCTCCTACAATGAGCAGTTCTTC.

The CDR3, as DNA: TGTGCCAGCAGCGGGGGGGGACAGGGAGGAGAAAAACTGTTTTTT. Translated: CASSGGGQGGEKLFF. The chain couples TRBV11-2 to TRBJ1-4, with 9 nucleotides matching TRBD1. CDR1 and CDR2 (germline): SGHAT, FQNNGV. The J segment lost 8 bases and the V segment lost 5 bases, leaving 9 bases of the junction unmatched. This CDR3 has 15 residues.

The chain carries TRBV5-6 and TRBJ2-7; a weak D match, TRBD1 (6 bases). The CDR3 runs 14 residues. Trimming stripped 4 bases from V and 0 bases from J, with 11 bases between. Germline assignment: CDR1 SGHDT and CDR2 YYEEEE. Here the CDR3 reads CASSTTGLSYEQYF. As DNA, the CDR3 is TGTGCCAGCAGCACGACAGGCCTCTCCTACGAGCAGTACTTC.

This clone was seen a single time. V usage is TRBV6-2 or TRBV6-3 and J usage is TRBJ2-3; D possibly uses TRBD1 or TRBD2 (5 bases each). CDR1 and CDR2 from the germline V gene are MNHEY and SVGEGT. Trimming left V 6 bases short and J 2 bases short, with 15 bases between. The CDR3 covers 15 residues. CDR3 sequence (DNA): TGTGCCAGCAGCTTACCAGTCGGGACCACAGATACGCAGTATTTT. It encodes CASSLPVGTTDTQYF.

A word on this clone: The sample has other DNA sequences that encode this CDR3 too. J is TRBJ1-5 and V is TRBV2, with D perhaps matching TRBD1 (5 bases). Between the trimmed V and J ends, which lost 3 bases and 4 bases, there was a span of 7 bases. The V gene's germline CDR1 is SNHLY and CDR2 FYNNEI. The length of the CDR3 is 13 residues. CDR3 DNA: TGTGCCAGCAGTGATGGGGGGAATCAGCCCCAGCATTTT. This encodes CASSDGGNQPQHF.

CDR3 protein: CASSQAHRGTPTNYGYTF. CDR3 nucleotide sequence: TGCGCCAGCAGCCAAGCTCACAGGGGCACCCCTACTAACTATGGCTACACCTTC. The chain combines TRBV4-3 with TRBJ1-2, with 7 bases identical to TRBD1. The germline gives CDR1 LGHNA, CDR2 YSLEER. With V trimmed by 1 base and J by 0 bases, 11 bases remained unmatched. The CDR3 extends over 18 amino acids.

The chain carries TRBV12-5 and TRBJ1-1; D is unclear. CDR1 LGHNT and CDR2 FRNRAP come from the germline V gene. The CDR3 is 11 residues long. V shed 3 bases and J shed 2 bases, with 1 base lying between them. The CDR3 nucleotides read TGTGCTAGTGGTTTCAACACTGAAGCTTTCTTT. Translation: CASGFNTEAFF.

The CDR3 reads CASSKQGTGSGSPLHF. The CDR3 DNA is TGTGCCAGCAGTAAACAGGGCACGGGTAGTGGTTCACCCCTCCACTTT. J is TRBJ1-6 and V is TRBV27; D is possibly TRBD1 (6 bases). Germline-derived CDR1 and CDR2 are MNHEY and SMNVEV (reference sequence). The ends were cut back, 5 bases at V and 9 bases at J, with 20 bases in the middle. There are 16 residues in the CDR3.